The source of this TCR beta chain is a study of regulatory T cells in long-lasting Graves disease. Germline V lookup: CDR1 DFQATT, CDR2 SNEGSKA (reference sequence). The CDR3 is made up of 13 amino acids. Combining iRepertoire HTBI primers with Arm-PCR of CDR3 regions, the authors built TCR beta libraries. TCRdb itself ran the multiplex PCR reads through MiXCR, one entry per CDR3 protein. The sample shows 350,000 to 450,000 distinct CDR3 sequences, more than 13% of them seen only once. This clonotype has a handful of counts. Time point specified: newly diagnosed GD, antithyroid drugs for less than 3 months. PBMC-extracted RNA yielded the TCR library. These data also featured in a second study, about T cells in Graves' hyperthyroidism and ophthalmopathy. That work adds: Hyperthyroidism had been newly diagnosed in patients aged 18 to 65, and its duration was under 2 months. The primer set for the first-round RT-PCR of the TCR CDR3 was HTBI. Ophthalmopathy onset followed model prediction by a median approximately 5.9 months.

The material was peripheral blood mononuclear cells (PBMCs), obtained at new diagnosis, from a patient treated with antithyroid drugs. This chain links TRBV20-1 with TRBJ2-7; D perhaps matches TRBD1 (7 bases). This receptor was obtained from a woman aged 30 to 39 with Graves disease. The CDR3 DNA follows: TGCAGCGGGCGGGACAGAGCTTCCTACGAGCAGTACTTC. It specifies CSGRDRASYEQYF.